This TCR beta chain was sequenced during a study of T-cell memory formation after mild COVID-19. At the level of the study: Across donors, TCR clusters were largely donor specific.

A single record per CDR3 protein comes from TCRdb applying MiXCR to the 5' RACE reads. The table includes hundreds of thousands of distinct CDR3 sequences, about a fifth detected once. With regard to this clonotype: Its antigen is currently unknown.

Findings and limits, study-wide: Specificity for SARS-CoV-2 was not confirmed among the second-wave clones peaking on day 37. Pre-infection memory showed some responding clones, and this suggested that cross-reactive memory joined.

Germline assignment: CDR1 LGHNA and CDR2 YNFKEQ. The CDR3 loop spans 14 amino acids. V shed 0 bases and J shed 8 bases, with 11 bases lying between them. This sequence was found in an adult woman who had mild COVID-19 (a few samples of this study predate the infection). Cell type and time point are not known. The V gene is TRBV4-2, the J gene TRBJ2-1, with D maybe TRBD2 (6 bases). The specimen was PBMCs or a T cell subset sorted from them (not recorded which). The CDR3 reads CASSQEHREYEQFF. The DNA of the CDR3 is TGTGCCAGCAGCCAAGAGCATCGGGAGTATGAGCAGTTCTTC.